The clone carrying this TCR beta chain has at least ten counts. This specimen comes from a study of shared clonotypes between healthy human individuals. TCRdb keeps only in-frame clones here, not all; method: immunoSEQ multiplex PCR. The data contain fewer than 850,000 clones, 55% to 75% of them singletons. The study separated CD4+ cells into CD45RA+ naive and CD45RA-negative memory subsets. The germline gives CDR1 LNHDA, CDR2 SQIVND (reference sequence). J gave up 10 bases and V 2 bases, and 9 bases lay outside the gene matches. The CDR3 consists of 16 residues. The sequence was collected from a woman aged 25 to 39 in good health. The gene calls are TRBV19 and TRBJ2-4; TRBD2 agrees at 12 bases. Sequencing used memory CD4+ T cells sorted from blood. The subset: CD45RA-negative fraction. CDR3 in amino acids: CASSITRLAGEGIQYF. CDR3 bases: TGTGCCAGTAGTATAACCCGACTAGCGGGAGAAGGGATTCAGTACTTC.